This TCR beta chain was documented in a study of CXCR3-negative and CXCR3-positive naive CD8 T cells. Findings and limits, study-wide: Greater hydrophobicity was found in TRB CDR3s of CXCR3-positive naive cells than of CXCR3-negative naive cells.

This CDR3 comprises 13 residues. From germline, CDR1 is DFQATT and CDR2 SNEGSKA (reference sequence). Phenotypically, naive CD8+ T cells corresponded to CD45RO-CCR7+CD27+CD95-. TRB cDNA libraries were made by UMI-labeled 5' RACE. TCRdb reanalyzed the 5' RACE reads and collapses them to one entry per CDR3 protein, without DNA. This repertoire includes about 150,000 distinct CDR3 sequences. For this clonotype: Its matching antigen is unknown.

The chain recombines TRBV20-1 with TRBJ2-7; TCRdb's D call, TRBD1, is unchecked because there is no DNA. This receptor was identified in a human donor in good health. Some clones in this sample may be carry-over from other donors' samples. Specimen: naive CXCR3+ CD8+ T cells from blood. The subset is: CD45RO-CCR7+CD27+CD95- naive CD8+ T cells expressing CXCR3 (TNR3+). CDR3 amino acids: CSARRGQVYEQYF.